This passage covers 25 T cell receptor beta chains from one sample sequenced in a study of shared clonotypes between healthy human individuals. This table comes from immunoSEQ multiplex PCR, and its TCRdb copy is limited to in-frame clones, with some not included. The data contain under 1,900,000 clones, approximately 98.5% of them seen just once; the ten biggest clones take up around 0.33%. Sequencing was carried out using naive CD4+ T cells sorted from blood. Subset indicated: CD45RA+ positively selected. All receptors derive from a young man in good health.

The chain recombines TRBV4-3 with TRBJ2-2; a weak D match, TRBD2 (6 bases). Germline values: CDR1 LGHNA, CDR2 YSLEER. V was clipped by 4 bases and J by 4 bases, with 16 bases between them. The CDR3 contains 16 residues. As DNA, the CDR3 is TGCGCCAGCAGCCCTGGACTATTGGCGGCCACCGGGGAGCTGTTTTTT. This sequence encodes CASSPGLLAATGELFF.

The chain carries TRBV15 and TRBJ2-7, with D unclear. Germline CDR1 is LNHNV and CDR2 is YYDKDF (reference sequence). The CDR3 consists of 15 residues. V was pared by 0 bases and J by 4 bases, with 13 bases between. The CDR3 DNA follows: TGTGCCACCAGCAGAGATCTATCTCCTAGATACGAGCAGTACTTC. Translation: CATSRDLSPRYEQYF.

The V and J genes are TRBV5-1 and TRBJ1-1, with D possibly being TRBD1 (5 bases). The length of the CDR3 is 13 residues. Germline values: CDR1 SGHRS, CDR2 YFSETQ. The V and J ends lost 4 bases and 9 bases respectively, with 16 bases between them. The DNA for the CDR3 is TGCGCCAGCAGCACCGGAAGAGGGGCAAAAGCTTTCTTT. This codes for CASSTGRGAKAFF.

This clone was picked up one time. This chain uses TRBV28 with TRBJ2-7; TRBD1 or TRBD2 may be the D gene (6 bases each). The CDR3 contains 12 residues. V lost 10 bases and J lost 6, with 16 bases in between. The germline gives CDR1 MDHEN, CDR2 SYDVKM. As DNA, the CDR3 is TGTGCCACCAGCCCTTGGGGGGCCGAGCAGTACTTC. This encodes CATSPWGAEQYF. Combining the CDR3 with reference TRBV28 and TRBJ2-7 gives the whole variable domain DVKVTQSSRYLVKRTGEKVFLECVQDMDHENMFWYRQDPGLGLRLIYFSYDVKMKEKGDIPEGYSVSREKKERFSLILESASTNQTSMYLCATSPWGAEQYFGPGTRLTVT.

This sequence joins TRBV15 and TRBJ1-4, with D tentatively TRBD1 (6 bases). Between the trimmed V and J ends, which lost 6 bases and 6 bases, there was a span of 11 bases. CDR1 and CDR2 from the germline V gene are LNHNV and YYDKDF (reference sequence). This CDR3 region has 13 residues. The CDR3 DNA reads TGTGCCACCAGGAGGACAGTGGATGAAAAACTGTTTTTT. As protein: CATRRTVDEKLFF.

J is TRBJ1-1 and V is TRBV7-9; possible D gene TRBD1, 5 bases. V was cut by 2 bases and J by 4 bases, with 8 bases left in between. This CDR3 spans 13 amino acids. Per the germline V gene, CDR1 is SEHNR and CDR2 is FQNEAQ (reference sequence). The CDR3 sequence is CASSLPGGTEAFF. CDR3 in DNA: TGTGCCAGCAGCTTACCGGGGGGCACTGAAGCTTTCTTT.

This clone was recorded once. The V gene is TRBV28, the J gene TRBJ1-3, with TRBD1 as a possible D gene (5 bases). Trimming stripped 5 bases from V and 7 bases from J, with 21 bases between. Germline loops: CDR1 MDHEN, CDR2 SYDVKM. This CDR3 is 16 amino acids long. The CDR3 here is CASSGRGATRRNTIYF. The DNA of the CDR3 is TGTGCCAGCAGTGGGCGAGGGGCCACGCGGAGGAACACCATATATTTT.

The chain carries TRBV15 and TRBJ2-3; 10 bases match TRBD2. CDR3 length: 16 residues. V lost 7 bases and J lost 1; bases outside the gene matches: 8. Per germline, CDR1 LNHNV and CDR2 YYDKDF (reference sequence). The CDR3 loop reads CATNLIAGGGTDTQYF. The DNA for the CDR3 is TGTGCCACCAACCTAATAGCGGGAGGAGGCACAGATACGCAGTATTTT.

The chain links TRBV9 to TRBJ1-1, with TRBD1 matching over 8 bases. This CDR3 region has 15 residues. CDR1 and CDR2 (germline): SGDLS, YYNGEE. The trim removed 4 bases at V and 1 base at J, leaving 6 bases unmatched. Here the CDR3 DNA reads TGTGCCAGCAGCCCCTGGACAGGGCCGAACACTGAAGCTTTCTTT. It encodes CASSPWTGPNTEAFF.

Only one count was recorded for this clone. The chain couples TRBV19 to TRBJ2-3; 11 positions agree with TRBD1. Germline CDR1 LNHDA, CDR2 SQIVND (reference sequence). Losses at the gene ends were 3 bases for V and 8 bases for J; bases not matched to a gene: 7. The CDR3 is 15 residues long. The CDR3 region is CASSIAVGTGGTQYF. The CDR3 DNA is TGTGCCAGTAGTATTGCGGTAGGGACAGGGGGTACGCAGTATTTT.

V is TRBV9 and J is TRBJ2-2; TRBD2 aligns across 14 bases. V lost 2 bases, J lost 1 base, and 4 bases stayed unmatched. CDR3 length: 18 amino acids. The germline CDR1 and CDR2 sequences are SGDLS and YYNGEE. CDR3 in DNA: TGTGCCAGCAGCGTCGGGACTAGCGGGAGCAAGAACACCGGGGAGCTGTTTTTT. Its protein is CASSVGTSGSKNTGELFF.

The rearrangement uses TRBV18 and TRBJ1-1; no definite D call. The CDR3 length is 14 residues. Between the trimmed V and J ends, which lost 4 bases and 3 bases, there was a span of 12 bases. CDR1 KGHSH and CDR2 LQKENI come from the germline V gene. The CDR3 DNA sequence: TGTGCCAGCTCACTCTCCCGAACCTACACTGAAGCTTTCTTT. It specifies CASSLSRTYTEAFF.

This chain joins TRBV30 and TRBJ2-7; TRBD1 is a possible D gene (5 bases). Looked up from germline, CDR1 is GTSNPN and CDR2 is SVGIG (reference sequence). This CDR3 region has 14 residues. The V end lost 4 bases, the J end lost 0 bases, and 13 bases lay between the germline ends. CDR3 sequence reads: CAWKSRQSSYEQYF. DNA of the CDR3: TGTGCCTGGAAAAGTAGACAGAGCTCCTACGAGCAGTACTTC.

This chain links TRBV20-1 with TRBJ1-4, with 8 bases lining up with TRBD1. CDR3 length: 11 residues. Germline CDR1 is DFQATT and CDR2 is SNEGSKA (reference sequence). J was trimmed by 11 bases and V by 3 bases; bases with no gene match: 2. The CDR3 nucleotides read TGCAGTGCTAGCAGACAGGGGAAACTGTTTTTT. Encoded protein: CSASRQGKLFF.

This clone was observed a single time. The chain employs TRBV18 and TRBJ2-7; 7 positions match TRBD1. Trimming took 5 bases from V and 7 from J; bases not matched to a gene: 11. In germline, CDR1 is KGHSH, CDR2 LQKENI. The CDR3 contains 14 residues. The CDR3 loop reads CASSSGGDTGEQYF. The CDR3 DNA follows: TGTGCCAGCTCATCAGGGGGAGACACGGGGGAGCAGTACTTC.

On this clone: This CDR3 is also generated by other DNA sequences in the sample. CDR3 sequence (DNA): TGTGCCAGCAGTCGGGGGGCCTACGAGCAGTACTTC. It codes for CASSRGAYEQYF. J is TRBJ2-7 and V is TRBV6-5; 7 bases map to TRBD2. The CDR3 loop spans 12 amino acids. V gave up 5 bases and J gave up 2 bases; unmatched junction bases: 0. Germline V gene sequence: CDR1 MNHEY, CDR2 SVGAGI.

CDR3 sequence reads: CAWTKGVGYEQYF. For the CDR3, the DNA is TGTGCCTGGACCAAGGGGGTCGGCTACGAGCAGTACTTC. V is TRBV30 and J is TRBJ2-7; D may be TRBD1 (6 bases). This CDR3 contains 13 residues. Germline CDR1 is GTSNPN and CDR2 is SVGIG (reference sequence). V lost 4 bases and J 3 bases, leaving 13 bases between the germline ends.

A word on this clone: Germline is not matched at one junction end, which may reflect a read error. CDR3 sequence: CATSRDRGLSNEQFF. In DNA form, the CDR3 reads TGTGCCACCAGTAGGGACAGGGGGCTAAGCAATGAGCAGTTCTTC. V and J are TRBV2 and TRBJ2-1, with TRBD1 identical over 12 bases. Germline CDR1 is SNHLY and CDR2 is FYNNEI. This CDR3 spans 15 amino acids.

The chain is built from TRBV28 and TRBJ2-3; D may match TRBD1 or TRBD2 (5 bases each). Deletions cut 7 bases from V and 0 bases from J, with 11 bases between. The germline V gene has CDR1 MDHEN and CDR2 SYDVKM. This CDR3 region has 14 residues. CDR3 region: CASKWGGSTDTQYF. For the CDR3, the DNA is TGTGCCAGCAAATGGGGCGGGAGCACAGATACGCAGTATTTT.

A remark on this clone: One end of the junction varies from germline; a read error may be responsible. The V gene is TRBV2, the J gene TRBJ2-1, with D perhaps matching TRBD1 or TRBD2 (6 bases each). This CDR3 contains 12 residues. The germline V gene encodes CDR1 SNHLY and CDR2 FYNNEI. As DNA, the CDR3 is TGTGCCAGCAGTGAAGAACCGGGGGCCCAGATCTTC. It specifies CASSEEPGAQIF.

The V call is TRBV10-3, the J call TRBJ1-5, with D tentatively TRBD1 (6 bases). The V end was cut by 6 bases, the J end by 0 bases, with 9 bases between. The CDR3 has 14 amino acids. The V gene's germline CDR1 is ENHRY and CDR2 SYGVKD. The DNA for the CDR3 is TGTGCCATCAGGGACAGTTATAGCAATCAGCCCCAGCATTTT. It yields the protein CAIRDSYSNQPQHF.

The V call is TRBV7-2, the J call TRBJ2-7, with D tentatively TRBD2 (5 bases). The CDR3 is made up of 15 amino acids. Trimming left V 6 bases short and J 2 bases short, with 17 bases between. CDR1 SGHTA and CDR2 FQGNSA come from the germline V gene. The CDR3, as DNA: TGTGCCAGCAGTCCTACGAGGGCACAGACCTACGAGCAGTACTTC. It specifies CASSPTRAQTYEQYF. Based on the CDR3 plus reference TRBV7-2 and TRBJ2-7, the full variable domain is GAGVSQSPSNKVTEKGKDVELRCDPISGHTALYWYRQSLGQGLEFLIYFQGNSAPDKSGLPSDRFSAERTGGSVSTLTIQRTQQEDSAVYLCASSPTRAQTYEQYFGPGTRLTVT.

DNA for the CDR3: TGTGCCAGCAGTCCCCATATGGGAAATCAGCCCCAGCATTTT. Encoded protein: CASSPHMGNQPQHF. The gene calls are TRBV28 and TRBJ1-5; D gene unclear. This CDR3 is built from 14 residues. The germline V gene encodes CDR1 MDHEN and CDR2 SYDVKM. The ends were cut back, 5 bases at V and 4 bases at J, with 12 bases in the middle.

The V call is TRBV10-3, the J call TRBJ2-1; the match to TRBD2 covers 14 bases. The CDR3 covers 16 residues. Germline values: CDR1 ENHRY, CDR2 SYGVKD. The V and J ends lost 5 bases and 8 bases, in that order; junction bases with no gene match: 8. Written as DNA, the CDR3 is TGTGCCATCAGTAAGGGACTAGCGGGAGTAGGCGATGAGCAGTTCTTC. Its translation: CAISKGLAGVGDEQFF.

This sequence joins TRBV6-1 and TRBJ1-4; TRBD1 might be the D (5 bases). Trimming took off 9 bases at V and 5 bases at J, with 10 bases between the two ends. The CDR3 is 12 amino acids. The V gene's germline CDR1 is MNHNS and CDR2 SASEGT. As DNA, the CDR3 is TGTGCCAGTGGAAGGACAAATGAAAAACTGTTTTTT. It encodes CASGRTNEKLFF.